A single sample gave rise to the 27 T cell receptor beta chains below, sequenced in a study of post-analysis software for immune sequencing data. Study results and caveats: Controls showed lower frequencies than patients for 5 or 6 TRBV segments, and TRBV5-6, TRBV5-1 and TRBV20-1 were among these.

No antigens are known for them. Incorporated into the TCR beta cDNA libraries were unique molecular identifiers, which served to reduce PCR and sequencing biases. TCRdb independently ran MiXCR on the PCR reads; one entry per CDR3 protein. The data contain about 560,000 distinct CDR3 sequences, roughly two fifths of them singletons. The sample was blood. These receptors all stem from a girl aged 5-17 years with multiple sclerosis.

As for this clonotype: One end of the junction is discordant with germline, which a read error may explain. This sequence joins TRBV4-1 and TRBJ2-1, with 8 bases matching TRBD2. CDR3 length equals 16 residues. Germline V gene lookup returns CDR1 MGHRA and CDR2 YSYEKL. This chain's CDR3 is CTSSQVGSGGYNEQFF. The CDR3 DNA follows: TGCACCAGCAGCCAAGTAGGAAGCGGGGGTTACAATGAGCAGTTCTTC.

The chain recombines TRBV7-3 with TRBJ2-6; 7 bases match TRBD1. Germline V gives CDR1 SGHTA, CDR2 FQGTGA. The CDR3 extends over 17 amino acids. The trim removed 5 bases at V and 0 bases at J, leaving 7 bases unmatched. The CDR3 here is CASSPGQLNSGANVLTF. In DNA, the CDR3 is TGTGCCAGCAGCCCGGGACAGTTGAACTCTGGGGCCAACGTCCTGACTTTC.

The chain recombines TRBV7-9 with TRBJ2-7; D is uncertain. Between the trimmed V and J ends, which lost 1 base and 4 bases, there was a span of 14 bases. The CDR3 length is 15 residues. Looked up from germline, CDR1 is SEHNR and CDR2 is FQNEAQ (reference sequence). CDR3 amino acids: CASSLGRNGVYEQYF. CDR3 DNA sequence: TGTGCCAGCAGCTTAGGCCGAAATGGGGTGTACGAGCAGTACTTC.

J is TRBJ2-1 and V is TRBV3-1; 11 bases are a match to TRBD2. This CDR3 region has 14 residues. Germline V CDR1 and CDR2: LGHDT, YNNKEL (reference sequence). Unmatched junction bases numbered 4, after V lost 3 bases and J lost 9 bases. CDR3: CASSQRGTSGEQFF. The DNA of the CDR3 is TGTGCCAGCAGCCAGAGAGGGACTAGCGGTGAGCAGTTCTTC.

The chain uses TRBV29-1 and TRBJ2-5; D gene unclear. The CDR3 has 12 residues. Germline V gives CDR1 SQVTM, CDR2 ANQGSEA. The V end lost 4 bases, the J end lost 5 bases, and 11 bases lay between the germline ends. CDR3 sequence: CSVVVVKETQYF. CDR3 sequence (DNA): TGCAGCGTTGTGGTTGTCAAGGAGACCCAGTACTTC.

The chain joins TRBV29-1 to TRBJ1-2; tentatively, D is TRBD1 (5 bases). From germline, CDR1 is SQVTM and CDR2 ANQGSEA. V gave up 2 bases and J gave up 5 bases, with 9 bases separating them. CDR3 length: 12 residues. The CDR3 loop reads CSVERGPYGYTF. The CDR3 DNA sequence: TGCAGCGTTGAAAGGGGCCCTTATGGCTACACCTTC.

In regard to this clonotype: An end of the junction differs from the germline gene, which may be a read error. The chain recombines TRBV12-3 or TRBV12-4 with TRBJ2-1; 7 nucleotides agree with TRBD2. The CDR3 runs 15 residues. CDR3 amino acids: CACSPGGRSYNEQFF. For the CDR3, the DNA is TGTGCCTGCAGTCCCGGGGGGAGATCCTACAATGAGCAGTTCTTC.

The rearrangement links TRBV5-1 to TRBJ1-2; 10 bases are shared with TRBD1. With V trimmed by 4 bases and J by 4 bases, 13 bases remained unmatched. Germline V gene lookup returns CDR1 SGHRS and CDR2 YFSETQ. The CDR3 consists of 17 residues. The CDR3 region is CASSQVPGQGKIYGYTF. For the CDR3, the DNA is TGCGCCAGCAGCCAGGTCCCGGGACAGGGGAAAATCTATGGCTACACCTTC.

This clonotype was counted a few times. The rearrangement uses TRBV7-4 and TRBJ1-1; D remains unclear. This CDR3 has 16 residues. Trimming pared 2 bases from V and 9 bases from J, leaving 22 bases between. From germline, CDR1 is SGHVT and CDR2 SQSDAQ. CDR3 in amino acids: CASSLLWIEEGVKAFF. The CDR3 DNA reads as TGTGCCAGCAGCTTACTGTGGATAGAGGAGGGAGTGAAAGCTTTCTTT.

This clonotype occurred a few times. The rearrangement uses TRBV5-1 and TRBJ2-1; TRBD2 is a possible D gene (5 bases). V was pared by 0 bases and J by 6 bases, with 13 bases between. The CDR3 spans 15 residues. Germline V gives CDR1 SGHRS, CDR2 YFSETQ. The CDR3 nucleotides read TGCGCCAGCAGCTTGGAACTAGGATACTGCAATGAGCAGTTCTTC. It yields the protein CASSLELGYCNEQFF.

This chain links TRBV12-3 or TRBV12-4 with TRBJ2-5; TRBD1 matches at 8 bases. The CDR3 spans 13 residues. V was pared by 6 bases and J by 4 bases, with 4 bases of the junction left unmatched. The CDR3 DNA reads TGTGCCAGCAGCTTCGACAGGGGAGAGACCCAGTACTTC. This encodes CASSFDRGETQYF.

Points on this clonotype: An end of the junction differs from the germline gene, which may be a read error. This chain joins TRBV27 and TRBJ2-1; tentative D call: TRBD1 (6 bases). Germline V gene lookup returns CDR1 MNHEY and CDR2 SMNVEV (reference sequence). CDR3 length: 14 residues. The CDR3 DNA is TGTGCCAGCAGAGGCCAGGGGCCTTACAATGGGCAGTTCTTC. This codes for CASRGQGPYNGQFF.

The table lists this clonotype with a few counts. The chain couples TRBV7-6 to TRBJ2-5; D may be TRBD1 or TRBD2 (5 bases each). This CDR3 contains 14 residues. The V gene's germline CDR1 is SGHVS and CDR2 FNYEAQ. Trimming cost V 3 bases and J 4 bases, with 12 bases left between them. This CDR3 reads CASSFGGGPETQYF. The CDR3 DNA reads TGTGCCAGCAGCTTTGGTGGGGGTCCAGAGACCCAGTACTTC. Full variable domain (rest looked up from reference TRBV7-6 and TRBJ2-5): GAGVSQSPRYKVTKRGQDVALRCDPISGHVSLYWYRQALGQGPEFLTYFNYEAQQDKSGLPNDRFSAERPEGSISTLTIQRTEQRDSAMYRCASSFGGGPETQYFGPGTRLLVL.

The chain links TRBV12-3 or TRBV12-4 to TRBJ2-7; possible D gene TRBD2, 5 bases. The CDR3 is made up of 13 amino acids. The V gene lost 5 bases and the J gene lost 2 bases, with 10 bases spanning the gap. CDR3 bases: TGTGCCAGCAGTCGGGGTTGGGCCTACGAGCAGTACTTC. Its protein product is CASSRGWAYEQYF.

The chain combines TRBV6-1 with TRBJ2-1, with D unclear. The germline gives CDR1 MNHNS, CDR2 SASEGT. Trimming left V 2 bases short and J 12 bases short, with 17 bases between. The CDR3 is made up of 14 amino acids. DNA of the CDR3: TGTGCCAGCAGTGAAAACCCATTAATTTTGGGGCAGTTCTTC. This translates into CASSENPLILGQFF.

This sequence joins TRBV20-1 and TRBJ2-1; 8 bases are a match to TRBD1. V gave up 5 bases and J gave up 9 bases; unmatched junction bases: 12. The CDR3 runs to 14 residues. Germline-derived CDR1 and CDR2 are DFQATT and SNEGSKA (reference sequence). CDR3 region: CSALDRGFSSEQFF. CDR3 nucleotide sequence: TGCAGTGCTCTCGACAGGGGTTTTAGCAGTGAGCAGTTCTTC.

This clonotype was recorded many times. The V call is TRBV5-1, the J call TRBJ2-1; 7 bases agree with TRBD2. CDR1 SGHRS and CDR2 YFSETQ come from the germline V gene. After removal of 0 bases from V and 4 bases from J, the junction contained 7 bases not matched to a gene. The CDR3 spans 16 residues. This CDR3 reads CASSLGLAGGYNEQFF. The CDR3 DNA sequence: TGCGCCAGCAGCTTGGGATTAGCGGGCGGTTACAATGAGCAGTTCTTC.

This rearrangement joins TRBV20-1 to TRBJ2-7, with D tentatively TRBD1 or TRBD2 (5 bases each). The V gene lost 5 bases and the J gene lost 4 bases, with 12 bases spanning the gap. Looked up from germline, CDR1 is DFQATT and CDR2 is SNEGSKA (reference sequence). CDR3 size: 12 residues. The CDR3 is CSAGGPAYEQYF. Written as DNA, the CDR3 is TGCAGTGCTGGGGGACCAGCTTACGAGCAGTACTTC.

A remark on this clonotype: One junction end does not reproduce the germline sequence, and a read error may be involved. The chain combines TRBV7-7 with TRBJ2-5; 9 bases fit TRBD2. There are 15 residues in the CDR3. CDR1 is SSHAT and CDR2 is FNYEAQ in the germline V gene (reference sequence). CDR3 residues: CASSLVAGVQETQYF. DNA of the CDR3: TGTGCTAGCAGCTTAGTAGCGGGAGTGCAAGAGACCCAGTACTTC.

The chain has TRBV6-6 and TRBJ2-7; 10 nucleotides align to TRBD1. The germline V gene encodes CDR1 MNHNY and CDR2 SVGAGI (reference sequence). Trimming removed 6 bases from V and 3 bases from J; junction bases left unmatched: 5. This CDR3 comprises 14 residues. In DNA, the CDR3 is TGTGCCAGCAGGGCCCGGGACAGGGGCTACGAGCAGTACTTC. Translated, it gives CASRARDRGYEQYF.

V gene TRBV6-2 or TRBV6-3 combines with J gene TRBJ2-3; possibly TRBD1 for D (6 bases). This CDR3 is built from 15 residues. Germline CDR1 and CDR2: MNHEY and SVGEGT. V shed 2 bases and J shed 1 base, with 10 bases lying between them. The CDR3 DNA follows: TGTGCCAGCAGTTACGTTGGGGGCCGCACAGATACGCAGTATTTT. Amino acids: CASSYVGGRTDTQYF.

This clonotype was recorded a few times. This chain uses TRBV24-1 with TRBJ2-1; 8 bases are shared with TRBD2. The CDR3 consists of 15 residues. Trimming took 1 base from V and 6 from J; bases not matched to a gene: 4. Germline V gene sequence: CDR1 KGHDR, CDR2 SFDVKD. For the CDR3, the DNA is TGTGCCACCAGTGATTTAAGCGGGAGCCCCAATGAGCAGTTCTTC. Protein sequence: CATSDLSGSPNEQFF.

The chain links TRBV14 to TRBJ2-3, with 14 bases that match TRBD2. The V gene end was trimmed by 3 bases and the J gene end by 4 bases; junction bases not matched to a gene: 6. The CDR3 extends over 17 amino acids. Germline V gene lookup returns CDR1 SGHDN and CDR2 FVKESK. CDR3 region: CASSQGLAGVRADTQYF. DNA for the CDR3: TGTGCCAGCAGCCAGGGACTAGCGGGGGTAAGGGCAGATACGCAGTATTTT.

The chain carries TRBV5-1 and TRBJ2-1, with D perhaps TRBD1 or TRBD2 (6 bases each). The CDR3 runs 16 residues. Trimming left V 0 bases short and J 6 bases short, with 16 bases between. The germline V gene encodes CDR1 SGHRS and CDR2 YFSETQ. CDR3 sequence: CASSLVGGKAGNEQFF. The CDR3 region has the DNA TGCGCCAGCAGCTTGGTCGGGGGCAAGGCGGGCAATGAGCAGTTCTTC. Complete variable domain (other parts from reference TRBV5-1 and TRBJ2-1): KAGVTQTPRYLIKTRGQQVTLSCSPISGHRSVSWYQQTPGQGLQFLFEYFSETQRNKGNFPGRFSGRQFSNSRSEMNVSTLELGDSALYLCASSLVGGKAGNEQFFGPGTRLTVL.

The chain is built from TRBV20-1 and TRBJ2-7; 8 nucleotides line up with TRBD1. The germline gives CDR1 DFQATT, CDR2 SNEGSKA (reference sequence). The CDR3 spans 14 residues. V shed 2 bases and J 2 bases; nucleotides not matched to a gene: 5. Here the CDR3 DNA reads TGCAGTGCTAGAAGGAGGACAGGGCCCTACGAGCAGTACTTC. It encodes CSARRRTGPYEQYF.

V usage is TRBV9 and J usage is TRBJ2-5; no definite D call. Per the germline V gene, CDR1 is SGDLS and CDR2 is YYNGEE. V gave up 2 bases and J gave up 4 bases, with 3 bases separating them. The CDR3 covers 11 residues. The CDR3 region is CASSVSETQYF. The CDR3 bases are TGTGCCAGCAGCGTTTCAGAGACCCAGTACTTC.

This clonotype showed up just once. This rearrangement joins TRBV20-1 to TRBJ2-1, with D unresolved. Germline CDR1 reads DFQATT; CDR2 reads SNEGSKA (reference sequence). The CDR3 contains 17 residues. With 1 base removed from V and 0 bases from J, the gap between germline ends came to 16 bases. For the CDR3, the DNA is TGCAGTGCTAGAGCCCCCAGTCGGATAAGCTCCTACAATGAGCAGTTCTTC. Translated: CSARAPSRISSYNEQFF.